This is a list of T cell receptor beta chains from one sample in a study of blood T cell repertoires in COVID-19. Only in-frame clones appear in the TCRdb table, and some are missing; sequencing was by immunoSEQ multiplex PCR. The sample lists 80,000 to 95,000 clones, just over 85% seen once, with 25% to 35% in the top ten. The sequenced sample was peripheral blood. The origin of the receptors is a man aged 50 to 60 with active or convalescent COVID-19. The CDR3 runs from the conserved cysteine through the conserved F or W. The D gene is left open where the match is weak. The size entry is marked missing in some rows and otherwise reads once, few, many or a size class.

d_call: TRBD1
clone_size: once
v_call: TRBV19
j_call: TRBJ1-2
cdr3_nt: TGTGCCAGTAGTATTTCGGGACAGGGAGCTGGCTACACCTTC
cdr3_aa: CASSISGQGAGYTF

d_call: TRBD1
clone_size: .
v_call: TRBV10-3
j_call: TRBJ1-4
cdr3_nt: TGTGCCATCAGCCCGGGACAGGGACATGAAAAACTGTTTTTT
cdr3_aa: CAISPGQGHEKLFF

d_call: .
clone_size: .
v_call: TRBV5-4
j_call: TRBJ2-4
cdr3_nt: TGTGCCAGCAGCGCCCCGGGTAGGGGTCAAAACATTCAGTACTTC
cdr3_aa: CASSAPGRGQNIQYF

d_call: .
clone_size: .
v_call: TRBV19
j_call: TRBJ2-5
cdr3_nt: TGTGCCAGTAGTAGGACACCTACCATAGAGACCCAGTACTTC
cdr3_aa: CASSRTPTIETQYF

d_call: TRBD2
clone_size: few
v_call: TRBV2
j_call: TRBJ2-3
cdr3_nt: TGTGCCAGCAGCACCCTAGCGGGGTTTTCTACGCAGTATTTT
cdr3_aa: CASSTLAGFSTQYF

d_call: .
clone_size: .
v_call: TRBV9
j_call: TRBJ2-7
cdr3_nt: TGTGCCAGCAGCGAGGGACACATAAAGTACTTC
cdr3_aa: CASSEGHIKYF

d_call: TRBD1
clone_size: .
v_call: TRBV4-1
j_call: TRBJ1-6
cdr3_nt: TGCGCCAGCAGCCAAGATATGGGACAGGTCGCTTCACCCCTCCACTTT
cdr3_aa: CASSQDMGQVASPLHF

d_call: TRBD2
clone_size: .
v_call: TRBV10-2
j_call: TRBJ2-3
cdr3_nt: TGCGCCAGCAGTGAGTCGTGGACTAGCGGGACGGGGAGCACAGATACGCAGTATTTT
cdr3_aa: CASSESWTSGTGSTDTQYF

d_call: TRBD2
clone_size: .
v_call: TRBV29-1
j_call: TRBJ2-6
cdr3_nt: TGCAGCGTTGTCCCGGGGGGTTTCTCTGGGGCCAACGTCCTGACTTTC
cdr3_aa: CSVVPGGFSGANVLTF

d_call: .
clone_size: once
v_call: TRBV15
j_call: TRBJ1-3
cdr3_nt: TGTGCCACCAACAACCGTAGAGAGGCCAACTCTGGAAACACCATATATTTT
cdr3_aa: CATNNRREANSGNTIYF

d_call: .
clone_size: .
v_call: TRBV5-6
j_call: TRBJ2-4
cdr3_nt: TGTGCCAGCAGCTTGATCAGGCCCGGGGTGAGCGGCAAAAACATTCAGTACTTC
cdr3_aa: CASSLIRPGVSGKNIQYF

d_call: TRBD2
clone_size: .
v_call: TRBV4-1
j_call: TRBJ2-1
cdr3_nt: TGCGCCAGCACTACCGTCGCGGGGACTAGCGGGACGGAGCAGTTCTTC
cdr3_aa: CASTTVAGTSGTEQFF

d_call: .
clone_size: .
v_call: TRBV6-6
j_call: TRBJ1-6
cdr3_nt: TGTGCCAGCAGTTCCCAGGGCATGGATAATTCACCCCTCCACTTT
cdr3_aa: CASSSQGMDNSPLHF

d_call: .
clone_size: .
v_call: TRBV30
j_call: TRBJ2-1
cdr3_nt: .
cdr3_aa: CAWSEDPVLGDNEQFF

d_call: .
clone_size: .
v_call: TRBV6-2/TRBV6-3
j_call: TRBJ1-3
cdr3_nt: TGTGCCAGCAGTTACTCGATAGCCTCTGGAAACACCATATATTTT
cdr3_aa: CASSYSIASGNTIYF

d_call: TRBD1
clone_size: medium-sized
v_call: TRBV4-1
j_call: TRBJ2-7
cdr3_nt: TGCGCCAGCAGCCAAGAAACAGGGGACGGTCGCGAGCAGTACTTC
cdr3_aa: CASSQETGDGREQYF

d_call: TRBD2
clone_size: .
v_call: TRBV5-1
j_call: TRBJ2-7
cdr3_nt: TGCGCCAGCAGCTTCCTTCTGAGCGGGAGTTCCTACGAGCAGTACTTC
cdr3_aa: CASSFLLSGSSYEQYF

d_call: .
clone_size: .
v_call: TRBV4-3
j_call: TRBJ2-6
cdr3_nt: TGCGCCAGCAGCCAAGGCGCGACTAGGGCTGGGGCCAACGTCCTGACTTTC
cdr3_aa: CASSQGATRAGANVLTF

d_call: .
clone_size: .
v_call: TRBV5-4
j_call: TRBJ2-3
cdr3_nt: TGTGCCAGCAGCTCAAAAGGACAGTCCACAGATACGCAGTATTTT
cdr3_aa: CASSSKGQSTDTQYF

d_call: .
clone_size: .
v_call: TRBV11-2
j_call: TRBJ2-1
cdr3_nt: TGTGCCAGCAGCCCCCGCAGAACCGACAATGAGCAGTTCTTC
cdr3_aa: CASSPRRTDNEQFF

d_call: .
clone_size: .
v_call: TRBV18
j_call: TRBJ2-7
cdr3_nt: TGTGCCAGCTCACCACCAGGGGGGGGCGGCTCCTACGAGCAGTACTTC
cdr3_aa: CASSPPGGGGSYEQYF

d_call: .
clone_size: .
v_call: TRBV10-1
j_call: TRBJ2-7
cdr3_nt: TGCGCCAGCAGTGAAGAACGCCAGGGCTGGTACGAGCAGTACTTC
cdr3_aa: CASSEERQGWYEQYF